This T cell receptor (beta chain) is drawn from a study of blood T cell repertoires in COVID-19. At the level of the study: Donors in the United States, Italy and Spain gave samples during acute or convalescent COVID-19.

V was clipped by 6 bases and J by 3 bases, with 13 bases between them. The CDR3 extends over 14 amino acids. Germline V gene sequence: CDR1 MNHEY, CDR2 SVGAGI. The assay was immunoSEQ multiplex PCR, and TCRdb's table has in-frame clones only and misses some. The table has around 250,000 clones, around four fifths seen once. Input material: PBMCs or T cells enriched from blood (not recorded which). This clonotype originated in a man aged 25-45 years with acute COVID-19. This chain connects TRBV6-5 to TRBJ2-3; D perhaps matches TRBD1 (6 bases). The CDR3 region is CASRALGGTDTQYF. The CDR3 DNA follows: TGTGCCAGCAGGGCACTAGGGGGTACAGATACGCAGTATTTT.